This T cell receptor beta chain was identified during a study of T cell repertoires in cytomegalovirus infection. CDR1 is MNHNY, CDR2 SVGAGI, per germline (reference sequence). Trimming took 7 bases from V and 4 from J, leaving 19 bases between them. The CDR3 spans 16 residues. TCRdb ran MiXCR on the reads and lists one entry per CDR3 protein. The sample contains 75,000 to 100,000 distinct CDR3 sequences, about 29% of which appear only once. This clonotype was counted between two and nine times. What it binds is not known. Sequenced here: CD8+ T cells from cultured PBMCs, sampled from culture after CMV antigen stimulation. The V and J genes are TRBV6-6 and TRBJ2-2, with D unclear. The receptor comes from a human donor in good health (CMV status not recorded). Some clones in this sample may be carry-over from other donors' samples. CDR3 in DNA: TGTGCCAGCAAACAAGCGACAACCTACAGCACCGGGGAGCTGTTTTTT. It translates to CASKQATTYSTGELFF.